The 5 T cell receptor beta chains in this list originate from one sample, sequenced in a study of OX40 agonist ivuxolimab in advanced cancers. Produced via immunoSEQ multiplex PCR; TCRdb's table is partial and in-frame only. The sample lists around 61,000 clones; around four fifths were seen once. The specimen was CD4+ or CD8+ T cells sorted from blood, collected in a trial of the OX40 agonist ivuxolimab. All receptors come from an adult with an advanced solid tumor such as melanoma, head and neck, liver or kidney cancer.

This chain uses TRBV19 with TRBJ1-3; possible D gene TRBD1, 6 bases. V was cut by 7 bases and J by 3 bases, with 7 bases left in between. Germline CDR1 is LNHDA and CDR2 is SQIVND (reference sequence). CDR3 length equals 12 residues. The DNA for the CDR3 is TGTGCCAGTAAGGGGGTTGGAAACACCATATATTTT. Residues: CASKGVGNTIYF.

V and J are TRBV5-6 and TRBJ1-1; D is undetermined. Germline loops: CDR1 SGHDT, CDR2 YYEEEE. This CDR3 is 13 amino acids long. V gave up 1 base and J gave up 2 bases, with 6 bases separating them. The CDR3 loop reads CASSLSRNTEAFF. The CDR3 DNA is TGTGCCAGCAGCTTGAGTCGTAACACTGAAGCTTTCTTT.

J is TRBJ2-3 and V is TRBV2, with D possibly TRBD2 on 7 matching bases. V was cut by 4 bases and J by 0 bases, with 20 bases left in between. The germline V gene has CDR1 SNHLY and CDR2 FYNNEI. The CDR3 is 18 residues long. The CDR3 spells CASSGPDLRGRSTDTQYF. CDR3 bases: TGTGCCAGCAGTGGCCCCGACTTGCGGGGGCGAAGCACAGATACGCAGTATTTT.

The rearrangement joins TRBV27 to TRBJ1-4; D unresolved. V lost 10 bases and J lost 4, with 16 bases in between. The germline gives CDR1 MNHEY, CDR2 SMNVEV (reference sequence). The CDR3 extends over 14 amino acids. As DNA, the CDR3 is TGTGCCACAAGGAGTGACTGGGGTAATGAAAAACTGTTTTTT. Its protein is CATRSDWGNEKLFF.

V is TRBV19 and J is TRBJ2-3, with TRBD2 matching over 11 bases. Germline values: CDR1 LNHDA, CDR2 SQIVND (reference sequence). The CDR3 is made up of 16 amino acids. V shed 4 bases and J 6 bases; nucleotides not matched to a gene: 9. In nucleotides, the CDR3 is TGTGCCAGTAGTACCGGGACTAGCGGCTGGGAGGATACGCAGTATTTT. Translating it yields CASSTGTSGWEDTQYF.